This T cell receptor (beta chain) was identified in a study of regulatory T cells in long-lasting Graves disease. Per the germline V gene, CDR1 is SEHNR and CDR2 is FQNEAQ (reference sequence). This CDR3 spans 16 amino acids. HTBI primers from iRepertoire and Arm-PCR of CDR3 regions yielded the TCR beta libraries. One entry per CDR3 protein results from TCRdb running MiXCR on the multiplex PCR reads. This sample has fewer than 500,000 distinct CDR3 sequences, with 15% to 20% found just once. General study results and limits: Among samples with persistent disease, TRBV28, TRBJ1-2 and TRBJ2-5 were favored.

The time point here: newly diagnosed GD, antithyroid drugs for less than 3 months. RNA isolated from PBMCs was used to make the TCR library. In Xi'an, China, an endocrinology department was the source of patients. Regarding this clonotype: Its antigen is unidentified. A much larger clone is a single base away; this may be a read error.

This same sample was also taken into another study, of T cells in Graves' hyperthyroidism and ophthalmopathy. As that study records: With a duration under 2 months, the hyperthyroidism was newly diagnosed in patients aged 18 to 65. When the TCR CDR3 underwent first-round RT-PCR, the HTBI primer set was used.

The chain joins TRBV7-9 to TRBJ2-7, with D perhaps matching TRBD1 (6 bases). This receptor was taken from a man aged 35 to 55 with Graves disease. The material was peripheral blood mononuclear cells (PBMCs), obtained at new diagnosis, from a patient treated with antithyroid drugs. CDR3 loop: CASGLMTGDPFLEQYF. CDR3 DNA: TGTGCCAGCGGCTTAATGACAGGCGACCCCTTCCTCGAGCAGTACTTC.